Detailed here is one T cell receptor beta chain. These data originate in a study of CD8 T cells in Susac syndrome. Sequencing of TCR beta was performed on blood CD8+ T cells and on blood CD4+ T cells. Germline V gene sequence: CDR1 KGHDR, CDR2 SFDVKD. This CDR3 region has 13 residues. Between the trimmed V and J ends, which lost 9 bases and 5 bases, there was a span of 14 bases. RNA amounts of roughly 0.45 to 1 ug underwent reverse transcription with random hexamers. Amplification of TCR beta CDR3 used immunoSEQ multiplex PCR across 54 Vbeta and 13 Jbeta. TCRdb re-analysed the immunoSEQ multiplex PCR reads in MiXCR, keeping a single row per CDR3 protein. Of roughly 200,000 distinct CDR3 sequences listed, approximately 95% are singletons.

Sequencing used CD4+ T cells from PBMCs. The sequence derives from a human donor in good health. V is TRBV24-1 and J is TRBJ2-3; D might be TRBD2 (5 bases). The CDR3 is CATQKTREDTQYF. The CDR3 DNA follows: TGTGCCACCCAGAAAACTAGGGAAGATACGCAGTATTTT.